This T cell receptor beta chain was sequenced during a study of T cell responses to AZD1222 COVID-19 vaccine. The CDR3 spans 15 residues. The germline gives CDR1 KGHDR, CDR2 SFDVKD. V was clipped by 4 bases and J by 5 bases; unmatched bases: 6. Generated by immunoSEQ multiplex PCR, the TCRdb table keeps only in-frame clones and is missing some. The sample records roughly 200,000 clones, 88% being singletons. This sample comprised peripheral blood, obtained on day 0 of AZD1222 vaccination. The clonotype originates from an adult in good health. This chain connects TRBV24-1 to TRBJ2-1; TRBD1 agrees at 8 bases. CDR3 sequence (DNA): TGTGCCACCAGTGACAGGACAGGGAGAGACAATGAGCAGTTCTTC. It specifies CATSDRTGRDNEQFF.